These 15 T cell receptor beta chains came from one sample sequenced in a study of CD8 T cells in ankylosing spondylitis. Study observations and caveats: The study identified a TCR beta motif of under ten highly homologous variants that appeared characteristic of ankylosing spondylitis blood.

TCRdb used MiXCR to reprocess the 5' RACE reads, holding one entry per CDR3 protein. The sample holds approximately 300,000 distinct CDR3 sequences; roughly 8% are singletons and the top ten take 13% to 15%. No antigen is known for these receptors. Sequencing input: blood, either unsorted or a sorted T cell fraction (not recorded which). The receptors shown here come from a male donor with ankylosing spondylitis.

J is TRBJ2-1 and V is TRBV14; no clear D gene. V was clipped by 5 bases and J by 9 bases, with 11 bases between them. The CDR3 is 12 amino acids. Germline V gives CDR1 SGHDN, CDR2 FVKESK. The CDR3 DNA reads TGTGCCAGCAGCTCGGAATGGGCTGAGCAGTTCTTC. Its protein product is CASSSEWAEQFF.

The genes are TRBV5-8 and TRBJ1-2, with TRBD1 identical over 8 bases. V dropped 3 bases and J dropped 8; count of bases not matched to a gene: 9. CDR1 is SGHTS, CDR2 YDEGEE, per germline. This CDR3 region has 14 residues. CDR3 residues: CASSYQGAVSGYTF. The CDR3 DNA sequence: TGTGCCAGCAGCTATCAGGGGGCTGTTTCCGGCTACACCTTC.

This clonotype was observed a handful of times. The chain has TRBV18 and TRBJ2-3; TRBD1 is a possible D gene (6 bases). There are 16 residues in the CDR3. The V gene's germline CDR1 is KGHSH and CDR2 LQKENI. V lost 3 bases and J lost 2, with 15 bases in between. The CDR3 bases are TGTGCCAGCTCACCCACCTTTGGACAGTCCACAGATACGCAGTATTTT. Residues: CASSPTFGQSTDTQYF.

Ten or more counts support this clonotype. The chain's CDR3 is CASSQALRDGTQYF. Here the CDR3 DNA reads TGTGCCAGCAGCCAAGCGTTGAGGGACGGTACGCAGTATTTT. V usage is TRBV14 and J usage is TRBJ2-3, with D perhaps matching TRBD1 or TRBD2 (5 bases each). The CDR3 loop spans 14 amino acids. The germline gives CDR1 SGHDN, CDR2 FVKESK. The V end was cut by 1 base, the J end by 8 bases, with 13 bases between.

V gene TRBV7-9 combines with J gene TRBJ1-3; perhaps TRBD1 as D (6 bases). The CDR3 length is 14 residues. In germline, CDR1 is SEHNR, CDR2 FQNEAQ (reference sequence). Trimming pared 3 bases from V and 6 bases from J, leaving 12 bases between. The chain's CDR3 is CASSFSDSLNTIYF. CDR3 nucleotide sequence: TGTGCCAGCAGCTTCTCGGACAGCTTAAACACCATATATTTT.

In this sample, this clonotype turned up a few times. V gene TRBV15 combines with J gene TRBJ2-1; a weak D match, TRBD2 (6 bases). Per the germline V gene, CDR1 is LNHNV and CDR2 is YYDKDF (reference sequence). The CDR3 is 16 residues long. Trimming shortened V by 0 bases and J by 7 bases, and 16 bases separated the two germline ends. The CDR3 nucleotides read TGTGCCACCAGCAGAGATGTGGGACTGGGTCGAAATGAGCAGTTCTTC. Encoded protein: CATSRDVGLGRNEQFF.

This clonotype has a count of ten or more. The V call is TRBV12-3 or TRBV12-4, the J call TRBJ2-5; D unclear. This CDR3 spans 13 amino acids. Trimming took off 6 bases at V and 2 bases at J, with 10 bases between the two ends. The DNA for the CDR3 is TGTGCCAGCAGACTTCGGATACAAGAGACCCAGTACTTC. Translating gives CASRLRIQETQYF.

V is TRBV6-1 and J is TRBJ1-6; possibly TRBD1 for D (6 bases). From germline, CDR1 is MNHNS and CDR2 SASEGT. Trimming removed 11 bases from V and 7 bases from J, with 15 bases in between. This CDR3 comprises 13 residues. The CDR3 sequence: CAVAQGSNSPLHF. The CDR3 coding sequence is TGTGCCGTTGCACAGGGTAGCAATTCACCCCTCCACTTT.

The chain couples TRBV6-2 or TRBV6-3 to TRBJ2-1; TRBD2 agrees at 13 bases. V trimming: 2 bases; J trimming: 8 bases; junction bases outside the gene matches: 9. CDR1 and CDR2 from the germline V gene are MNHEY and SVGEGT. The CDR3 totals 17 residues. The CDR3: CASSYVGSGLAGDEQFF. In DNA, the CDR3 is TGTGCCAGCAGTTACGTGGGGAGTGGACTAGCGGGAGATGAGCAGTTCTTC.

This clonotype has a handful of counts. The chain links TRBV4-1 to TRBJ2-3, with D maybe TRBD1 (6 bases). Deletions cut 4 bases from V and 1 base from J, with 24 bases between. Per the germline V gene, CDR1 is MGHRA and CDR2 is YSYEKL. The CDR3 contains 19 residues. The CDR3: CASSRRKSNQGIGTDTQYF. DNA of the CDR3: TGCGCCAGCAGCCGCCGAAAGTCTAACCAGGGGATCGGCACAGATACGCAGTATTTT.

In DNA, the CDR3 is TGTGCCACCAGCAGAGGACGGACAGCGTGGGACCCTATTGTTCAGTTCTTC. Its translation is CATSRGRTAWDPIVQFF. This chain uses TRBV15 with TRBJ2-1; a weak D match, TRBD1 (6 bases). The CDR3 spans 17 residues. With 1 base removed from V and 13 bases from J, the gap between germline ends came to 26 bases. Germline V gene lookup returns CDR1 LNHNV and CDR2 YYDKDF (reference sequence).

V gene TRBV2 combines with J gene TRBJ2-2; 9 bases agree with TRBD2. This CDR3 contains 16 residues. CDR1 SNHLY and CDR2 FYNNEI come from the germline V gene. Trimming removed 4 bases from V and 6 bases from J; junction bases left unmatched: 9. CDR3 sequence: CASSVRTSAYSGELFF. The CDR3 bases are TGTGCCAGCAGTGTCAGGACTAGCGCATATTCCGGGGAGCTGTTTTTT.

This clonotype was seen only a few times. The chain employs TRBV20-1 and TRBJ1-5, with 10 bases aligning to TRBD1. V shed 3 bases, J shed 5 bases, and the junction held 1 base outside the gene matches. The CDR3 totals 13 residues. Germline CDR1 reads DFQATT; CDR2 reads SNEGSKA (reference sequence). As DNA, the CDR3 is TGCAGTGCTAGGGGGACAGGGGATCAGCCCCAGCATTTT. Its protein product is CSARGTGDQPQHF.

This clonotype was counted many times. This rearrangement joins TRBV4-3 to TRBJ1-5; no clear D gene. CDR3 length: 15 residues. Germline CDR1 reads LGHNA; CDR2 reads YSLEER. V shed 0 bases and J shed 0 bases, with 6 bases lying between them. CDR3 nucleotides: TGCGCCAGCAGCCAAGATTCGGGTAGCAATCAGCCCCAGCATTTT. Protein: CASSQDSGSNQPQHF.

V gene TRBV7-9 combines with J gene TRBJ2-1; no reliable D call. Germline V CDR1 and CDR2: SEHNR, FQNEAQ (reference sequence). V gave up 1 base and J gave up 6 bases, with 16 bases separating them. There are 16 residues in the CDR3. The CDR3 DNA is TGTGCCAGCAGCTTAGTTCGTCGGGTCGTGGGCAATGAGCAGTTCTTC. Encoded protein: CASSLVRRVVGNEQFF.